This T cell receptor (beta chain) was retrieved from a study of vaccination effects on CD4 cells after COVID-19. Study as a whole: Either the BNT162b2 or mRNA-1273 vaccine was given to participants in two doses.

TCRdb's copy holds only in-frame clones and misses some; the assay was immunoSEQ multiplex PCR. The table has 40,000 to 55,000 clones, approximately 81% seen once. Regarding this clone: The antigen remains undetermined.

Study-wide findings and caveats: The study got few convalescent patients and did not collect any early post-infection timepoints.

The culture ran for around nine days before CD4+ T cells were isolated. This individual contracted SARS-CoV-2 between March and December 2020, as verified by PCR. Between the trimmed V and J ends, which lost 0 bases and 8 bases, there was a span of 14 bases. The CDR3 totals 15 residues. Germline CDR1 reads SGHRS; CDR2 reads YFSETQ. The TCR comes from a human donor who had a prior SARS-CoV-2 infection. Source: CD4+ T cells from PBMCs cultured without peptide, taken before COVID-19 vaccination. V gene TRBV5-1 combines with J gene TRBJ1-4; no definite D call. CDR3 loop: CASSLGSSAGEKLFF. The CDR3 coding sequence is TGCGCCAGCAGCTTGGGGTCGAGCGCGGGCGAAAAACTGTTTTTT.